This TCR beta chain was observed in a study of metastatic and nonmetastatic thyroid tumors. Study-wide background: Repertoire comparisons spanned blood and tumor or nodule tissue from malignant and benign thyroid patients. Findings and caveats of the study: Malignant thyroid tumors reportedly exceeded benign nodules significantly in TCR beta diversity, with the difference appearing in blood and tumor.

Germline V gene lookup returns CDR1 SGHTA and CDR2 FQGTGA. The CDR3 consists of 16 residues. The V gene lost 0 bases and the J gene lost 0 bases, with 10 bases spanning the gap. Ahead of thyroid surgery, no patient had received treatment of any kind. This clone was detected ten times or more. Its antigen is unknown. From the PCR reads, TCRdb re-called clones with MiXCR. The sample lists about 34,000 clones; roughly a sixth were seen once. The chain couples TRBV7-3 to TRBJ2-3; no clear D gene. The sample was blood. The receptor was derived from a female donor with papillary thyroid cancer or a benign thyroid nodule (not recorded which). Some clones in this sample may be carry-over from other donors' samples. This chain's CDR3 is CASSLTNDGSTDTQYF. The CDR3 DNA is TGTGCCAGCAGCTTAACGAACGACGGAAGCACAGATACGCAGTATTTT.